Presented here are 28 T cell receptor beta chains from one specimen sequenced in a study of memory CD4+ T cells and cytomegalovirus serostatus. Sequenced by immunoSEQ multiplex PCR; TCRdb stores in-frame clones only, minus some. This sample has 50,000 to 60,000 clones, with more than 70% found just once. The sort gate was single viable CD3+CD4+CD8-CD45RO+ cells for memory CD4+ T cells. Sequenced sample: memory CD4+ T cells from blood. The receptors derive from an adult in good health and CMV-seropositive.

The chain combines TRBV5-4 with TRBJ1-1; D unresolved. The CDR3 contains 15 residues. Per germline, CDR1 SGHNT and CDR2 YYREEE (reference sequence). Deletions cut 1 base from V and 1 base from J, with 11 bases between. CDR3 DNA: TGTGCCAGCAGCTTGCCCAGCCTTAGGAACACTGAAGCTTTCTTT. It specifies CASSLPSLRNTEAFF.

This chain connects TRBV4-3 to TRBJ2-3; either TRBD1 or TRBD2 may fit D (6 bases each). Germline V lookup: CDR1 LGHNA, CDR2 YSLEER. V was pared by 2 bases and J by 0 bases, with 15 bases between. CDR3 length: 17 amino acids. The CDR3 DNA follows: TGCGCCAGCAGCCAACTATCTACGGGGGCTAGCACAGATACGCAGTATTTT. This sequence encodes CASSQLSTGASTDTQYF.

V usage is TRBV30 and J usage is TRBJ1-1; TRBD1 might be the D (6 bases). Germline V gene lookup returns CDR1 GTSNPN and CDR2 SVGIG (reference sequence). The CDR3 length is 15 residues. The V and J ends lost 4 bases and 0 bases respectively, with 15 bases between them. CDR3 protein: CAWIWGAALNTEAFF. DNA for the CDR3: TGTGCCTGGATATGGGGGGCGGCCCTGAACACTGAAGCTTTCTTT.

The chain links TRBV9 to TRBJ1-3, with D unresolved. Germline V gene data show CDR1 as SGDLS and CDR2 as YYNGEE. Trimming shortened V by 1 base and J by 7 bases, and 9 bases separated the two germline ends. This CDR3 comprises 13 residues. As DNA, the CDR3 is TGTGCCAGCAGCGTATCCAGCGGGAACACCATATATTTT. Encoded protein: CASSVSSGNTIYF. Complete variable domain (other parts from reference TRBV9 and TRBJ1-3): DSGVTQTPKHLITATGQRVTLRCSPRSGDLSVYWYQQSLDQGLQFLIQYYNGEERAKGNILERFSAQQFPDLHSELNLSSLELGDSALYFCASSVSSGNTIYFGEGSWLTVV.

As concerns this clone: This specimen includes other DNA sequences encoding the same CDR3. This chain joins TRBV6-5 and TRBJ2-7, with 10 nucleotides matching TRBD1. Losses at the gene ends were 2 bases for V and 3 bases for J; bases not matched to a gene: 1. CDR3 length: 14 residues. Germline V gene sequence: CDR1 MNHEY, CDR2 SVGAGI. The CDR3 bases are TGTGCCAGCAGTTACCGGGACAGGGGCTACGAGCAGTACTTC. Translation: CASSYRDRGYEQYF.

The chain employs TRBV2 and TRBJ2-7, with TRBD1 as a possible D gene (6 bases). The V gene's germline CDR1 is SNHLY and CDR2 FYNNEI. This CDR3 contains 14 residues. V was pared by 5 bases and J by 0 bases, with 11 bases between. CDR3 sequence (DNA): TGTGCCAGCAGTCCCCAGGGGCCCTCCTACGAGCAGTACTTC. It codes for CASSPQGPSYEQYF.

The V gene is TRBV6-1, the J gene TRBJ2-3, with D perhaps TRBD1 (6 bases). The CDR3 covers 19 residues. CDR1 and CDR2 from the germline V gene are MNHNS and SASEGT. Trimming shortened V by 4 bases and J by 0 bases, and 23 bases separated the two germline ends. CDR3 residues: CASSAKTKDRSISTDTQYF. CDR3 DNA sequence: TGTGCCAGCAGTGCTAAAACAAAGGACAGATCTATTAGCACAGATACGCAGTATTTT.

The chain couples TRBV2 to TRBJ1-1, with TRBD1 identical over 7 bases. V was pared by 8 bases and J by 1 base, with 10 bases of the junction left unmatched. The CDR3 is 15 amino acids. Germline V gene lookup returns CDR1 SNHLY and CDR2 FYNNEI. The CDR3 region has the DNA TGTGCCAGCGGGGGGTTCAGGGGGAAGAACACTGAAGCTTTCTTT. This translates into CASGGFRGKNTEAFF.

V is TRBV19 and J is TRBJ2-2; 9 bases fit TRBD1. The germline V gene encodes CDR1 LNHDA and CDR2 SQIVND (reference sequence). Trimming took 4 bases from V and 6 from J; bases not matched to a gene: 9. CDR3 size: 16 residues. The CDR3 sequence is CASSTGTGSLAGELFF. CDR3 DNA: TGTGCCAGTAGTACCGGGACAGGGAGTCTCGCCGGGGAGCTGTTTTTT.

The CDR3 DNA follows: TGTGCCAGCAGCTCCAGTGCAGGGAGCTCTGGAAACACCATATATTTT. Protein: CASSSSAGSSGNTIYF. This chain uses TRBV11-2 with TRBJ1-3, with D perhaps matching TRBD1 (5 bases). The CDR3 has 16 amino acids. The germline V and J ends were trimmed by 4 bases and 0 bases, with 13 bases remaining between them. CDR1 is SGHAT, CDR2 FQNNGV, per germline.

The chain is built from TRBV19 and TRBJ1-5; D unclear. There are 16 residues in the CDR3. Trimming cost V 4 bases and J 0 bases, with 13 bases left between them. Germline V gene lookup returns CDR1 LNHDA and CDR2 SQIVND (reference sequence). The CDR3: CASSTLRMISNQPQHF. The CDR3, as DNA: TGTGCCAGTAGTACCTTGAGGATGATTAGCAATCAGCCCCAGCATTTT.

The chain carries TRBV30 and TRBJ1-2; D not resolved. The CDR3 contains 13 residues. The V gene's germline CDR1 is GTSNPN and CDR2 SVGIG (reference sequence). Deletions cut 2 bases from V and 8 bases from J, with 15 bases between. CDR3 nucleotides: TGTGCCTGGAGTTATGGTCCTCCCAAAGGCTACACCTTC. Translation: CAWSYGPPKGYTF.

The rearrangement uses TRBV5-8 and TRBJ2-4; D remains unclear. V was shortened by 2 bases and J by 0 bases, with 6 bases between the two germline ends. CDR3 length: 14 amino acids. Germline V gene data show CDR1 as SGHTS and CDR2 as YDEGEE. The CDR3 is CASSFPAAKNIQYF. As DNA, the CDR3 is TGTGCCAGCAGCTTCCCCGCAGCCAAAAACATTCAGTACTTC.

V gene TRBV25-1 combines with J gene TRBJ1-4, with TRBD1 matching 8 bases. This CDR3 comprises 14 residues. The germline V gene encodes CDR1 MGHDK and CDR2 SYGVNS. Trimming cost V 6 bases and J 6 bases; bases outside gene matches: 6. This CDR3 reads CASSGQGSYEKLFF. The CDR3 coding sequence is TGTGCCAGCAGCGGACAGGGAAGCTATGAAAAACTGTTTTTT.

The chain has TRBV30 and TRBJ2-5; D is ambiguous. Trimming stripped 1 base from V and 6 bases from J, with 6 bases between. The CDR3 contains 11 residues. Germline CDR1 reads GTSNPN; CDR2 reads SVGIG (reference sequence). As DNA, the CDR3 is TGTGCCTGGAGTGCGCCGCAGACCCAGTACTTC. Amino acids: CAWSAPQTQYF.

The chain employs TRBV7-2 and TRBJ1-1; possibly TRBD1 for D (6 bases). The CDR3 extends over 12 amino acids. V dropped 1 base and J dropped 11 bases, with 11 bases sitting between them. The V gene's germline CDR1 is SGHTA and CDR2 FQGNSA. The CDR3 nucleotides are TGTGCCAGCAGCTTAGACTACAGGGAGGCTTTCTTT. Translation gives CASSLDYREAFF.

This chain links TRBV7-2 with TRBJ2-7; TRBD2 might be the D (7 bases). Per germline, CDR1 SGHTA and CDR2 FQGNSA. With 3 bases removed from V and 0 bases from J, the gap between germline ends came to 12 bases. The CDR3 loop spans 15 amino acids. Written as DNA, the CDR3 is TGTGCCAGCAGCTTGGGCGGGGGCTACTCCTACGAGCAGTACTTC. Residues: CASSLGGGYSYEQYF.

V gene TRBV6-5 combines with J gene TRBJ2-7; 9 bases agree with TRBD1. CDR3 length: 13 amino acids. CDR1 MNHEY and CDR2 SVGAGI come from the germline V gene. J gave up 7 bases and V 7 bases, and 8 bases lay outside the gene matches. The CDR3 loop is CASNPGQGREQYF. The CDR3 region has the DNA TGTGCCAGCAACCCGGGACAGGGAAGGGAGCAGTACTTC.

The chain links TRBV11-2 to TRBJ2-1; 12 positions agree with TRBD1. The CDR3 length is 16 residues. With 5 bases clipped from V and 10 bases from J, the junction kept 12 bases outside the gene matches. Germline assignment: CDR1 SGHAT and CDR2 FQNNGV. The CDR3 bases are TGTGCCAGCAGCCCAACAAAGGGACAGGGGGCGCGCGAGCAGTTCTTC. It codes for CASSPTKGQGAREQFF.

CDR3 sequence reads: CSVVNIGRGAKGGYTF. CDR3 bases: TGCAGCGTTGTAAATATTGGCCGGGGGGCGAAAGGGGGCTACACCTTC. The rearrangement uses TRBV29-1 and TRBJ1-2, with D tentatively TRBD1 (6 bases). Germline CDR1 SQVTM, CDR2 ANQGSEA. Deletions cut 4 bases from V and 8 bases from J, with 26 bases between. CDR3 length: 16 residues.

The V and J genes are TRBV19 and TRBJ1-2; D call uncertain. This CDR3 comprises 17 residues. Trimming pared 1 base from V and 0 bases from J, leaving 15 bases between. CDR1 is LNHDA, CDR2 SQIVND, per germline (reference sequence). The CDR3 region has the DNA TGTGCCAGTAGTATAGGGGTTGCGGCAGCTCCTAACTATGGCTACACCTTC. As protein: CASSIGVAAAPNYGYTF.

As to this clone: An end of the junction does not agree with germline; a read error may underlie this. The J gene is TRBJ2-3, the V gene TRBV2, with D unresolved. Germline-derived CDR1 and CDR2 are SNHLY and FYNNEI. This CDR3 is 10 amino acids long. The chain's CDR3 is CASNEDTQYF. The CDR3, as DNA: TGTGCCAGCAATGAAGATACGCAGTATTTT.

The chain is built from TRBV10-2 and TRBJ2-7, with TRBD2 matching over 13 bases. Trimming removed 7 bases from V and 8 bases from J; junction bases left unmatched: 8. This CDR3 is 14 amino acids long. Germline V lookup: CDR1 WSHSY, CDR2 SAAADI. CDR3: CASTGLAGDNKQYF. DNA of the CDR3: TGCGCCAGCACCGGACTAGCGGGAGATAATAAGCAGTACTTC.

The V and J genes are TRBV5-1 and TRBJ1-4; 9 nucleotides match TRBD1. This CDR3 comprises 16 residues. V shed 3 bases, J shed 7 bases, and the junction held 10 bases outside the gene matches. Looked up from germline, CDR1 is SGHRS and CDR2 is YFSETQ. CDR3 sequence (DNA): TGCGCCAGCAGCTCTGGAGGGGCGACAGGGGGTGAAAAACTGTTTTTT. Its translation: CASSSGGATGGEKLFF.

The chain joins TRBV28 to TRBJ2-2, with TRBD2 identical over 7 bases. CDR1 is MDHEN, CDR2 SYDVKM, per germline. The CDR3 is 14 residues long. The V gene end was trimmed by 5 bases and the J gene end by 7 bases; junction bases not matched to a gene: 7. The CDR3 reads CASSTGGKLGELFF. CDR3 DNA sequence: TGTGCCAGCAGTACCGGGGGGAAGCTCGGGGAGCTGTTTTTT.

As to this clone: An end of the junction does not agree with germline; a read error may underlie this. The J gene is TRBJ1-2, the V gene TRBV29-1; 9 nucleotides agree with TRBD1. The CDR3 runs to 10 residues. From germline, CDR1 is SQVTM and CDR2 ANQGSEA. The CDR3 sequence is CSVSDRGGLF. The CDR3 DNA follows: TGCAGCGTTTCTGACAGGGGGGGACTCTTC.

The chain recombines TRBV28 with TRBJ2-3; 7 nucleotides align to TRBD2. This CDR3 is 15 amino acids long. Germline V CDR1 and CDR2: MDHEN, SYDVKM. The ends lost 2 bases at V and 6 bases at J; junction bases unmatched: 8. Written as DNA, the CDR3 is TGTGCCAGCAGTTTAGGCGGGAGAGGGGTGGATACGCAGTATTTT. Translation: CASSLGGRGVDTQYF.

In this sample, this clone turned up a few times. The rearrangement joins TRBV1 to TRBJ2-1; TRBD2 reflects the table's D call only, with no check against the DNA. TRBV1 is tagged as a pseudogene. This CDR3 region has 19 residues. CDR3: CTSSQDRLAGAHSYNEQFF. The CDR3 DNA follows: TGCACCAGCAGCCAAGATCGACTAGCGGGAGCCCACTCCTACAATGAGCAGTTCTTC.